The 21 T cell receptor beta chains in this list originate from one sample, sequenced in a study of breast tumors, draining lymph nodes, adjacent tissues. Samples came from axillary lymph nodes draining the breast cancer. One entry per CDR3 protein, called by TCRdb with MiXCR from the multiplex PCR reads. The data hold over 150,000 distinct CDR3 sequences, with 31% observed a single time. The sample taken for sequencing was axillary lymph node tissue. Receptor source: a female donor with breast cancer. Some clones in this sample may be carry-over from other donors' samples.

The V gene is TRBV27, the J gene TRBJ2-7; TRBD1 matches 8 bases. CDR3 length equals 14 residues. Germline V gene lookup returns CDR1 MNHEY and CDR2 SMNVEV (reference sequence). The J segment lost 3 bases and the V segment lost 5 bases, leaving 6 bases of the junction unmatched. As DNA, the CDR3 is TGTGCCAGCAGTCCCTGGACAGGGATCTACGAGCAGTACTTC. Translation gives CASSPWTGIYEQYF.

This sequence joins TRBV15 and TRBJ2-5; D gene unclear. Looked up from germline, CDR1 is LNHNV and CDR2 is YYDKDF (reference sequence). CDR3 size: 16 residues. Trimming left V 3 bases short and J 5 bases short, with 19 bases between. CDR3: CATSRRPGQDPETQYF. The CDR3 DNA reads TGTGCCACCAGCAGGAGACCGGGCCAAGATCCGGAGACCCAGTACTTC.

V usage is TRBV6-5 and J usage is TRBJ2-3, with TRBD1 matching over 7 bases. Trimming removed 5 bases from V and 5 bases from J; junction bases left unmatched: 10. This CDR3 region has 15 residues. CDR1 and CDR2 from the germline V gene are MNHEY and SVGAGI. The CDR3 coding sequence is TGTGCCAGCAGTCCCCCCAGACAGGGTGAAGATACGCAGTATTTT. Its protein product is CASSPPRQGEDTQYF.

This clonotype was detected ten times or more. The rearrangement joins TRBV20-1 to TRBJ2-5; 11 bases agree with TRBD2. Unmatched junction bases numbered 6, after V lost 5 bases and J lost 4 bases. The CDR3 runs to 14 residues. Germline CDR1 and CDR2: DFQATT and SNEGSKA (reference sequence). CDR3 protein: CSAQVTSGRETQYF. The CDR3 DNA reads TGCAGTGCTCAAGTCACTAGCGGGAGAGAGACCCAGTACTTC.

This clonotype was observed many times. The gene calls are TRBV4-2 and TRBJ2-7, with unresolved D. Germline-derived CDR1 and CDR2 are LGHNA and YNFKEQ. CDR3 length: 12 amino acids. V was shortened by 0 bases and J by 7 bases, with 7 bases between the two germline ends. The CDR3 is CASSQDRSEQYF. The CDR3 region has the DNA TGTGCCAGCAGCCAAGATCGTTCGGAGCAGTACTTC.

This clonotype was seen many times. CDR3 nucleotide sequence: TGTGCCACCAGCAGAGATCTATTGGAAAAACTGTTTTTT. Residues: CATSRDLLEKLFF. The genes are TRBV15 and TRBJ1-4; no reliable D call. This CDR3 is built from 13 residues. Germline V gene data show CDR1 as LNHNV and CDR2 as YYDKDF (reference sequence). Between the trimmed V and J ends, which lost 0 bases and 8 bases, there was a span of 7 bases.

A word on this clonotype: Because the CDR3 is missing its conserved closing phenylalanine or tryptophan, this is likely a read error. The DNA is omitted, as the CDR3 cannot be located on it reliably, and the CDR3 follows TCRdb's listing. The V call is TRBV19, the J call TRBJ1-6. Inclusive of both ends, the CDR3 amounts to 11 amino acids. CDR1 LNHDA and CDR2 SQIVND come from the germline V gene (reference sequence). The chain's CDR3 is CASSINSPLQS.

This clonotype was counted between two and nine times. CDR3 nucleotide sequence: TGTGCCAGCAGCTTAATGCCCCAACTAGCGGGAGGGATCACAGATACGCAGTATTTT. It translates to CASSLMPQLAGGITDTQYF. The V and J genes are TRBV7-3 and TRBJ2-3; 13 positions agree with TRBD2. This CDR3 comprises 19 residues. Per germline, CDR1 SGHTA and CDR2 FQGTGA. V lost 1 base, J lost 2 bases, and 9 bases stayed unmatched.

This clonotype was detected many times. V and J are TRBV5-8 and TRBJ2-2; D possibly uses TRBD1 or TRBD2 (5 bases each). The CDR3 length is 14 residues. V was pared by 4 bases and J by 3 bases, with 10 bases between. Germline CDR1 and CDR2: SGHTS and YDEGEE. The CDR3: CASSTGRDTGELFF. CDR3 nucleotides: TGTGCCAGCAGCACGGGACGGGACACCGGGGAGCTGTTTTTT. The full variable domain, completed using reference TRBV5-8 and TRBJ2-2, is EAGVTQSPTHLIKTRGQQATLRCSPISGHTSVYWYQQALGLGLQFLLWYDEGEERNRGNFPPRFSGRQFPNYSSELNVNALELEDSALYLCASSTGRDTGELFFGEGSRLTVL.

The table lists this clonotype with a few counts. Possible read error: a much larger clone is one base away. CDR3: CACSRATAARETQYF. The CDR3 coding sequence is TGTGCCTGCAGCCGGGCGACTGCAGCCCGGGAGACCCAGTACTTC. This chain links TRBV5-4 with TRBJ2-5; D uncertain. The CDR3 is made up of 15 amino acids. Per the germline V gene, CDR1 is SGHNT and CDR2 is YYREEE (reference sequence).

The chain links TRBV6-1 to TRBJ2-7; 7 nucleotides match TRBD1. The junction had 19 bases not matched to a gene; V was cut back by 8 bases and J by 3 bases. This CDR3 is built from 17 residues. Germline V CDR1 and CDR2: MNHNS, SASEGT. CDR3 sequence reads: CASGQALGDSSLYEQYF. The CDR3 region has the DNA TGTGCCAGCGGTCAAGCGCTGGGGGACAGTTCCCTCTACGAGCAGTACTTC.

This clonotype has only a few counts. Possible read error: a much larger clone is one base away. The chain is built from TRBV20-1 and TRBJ2-5; TRBD1 aligns across 10 bases. Unmatched junction bases numbered 15, after V lost 6 bases and J lost 5 bases. Germline CDR1 is DFQATT and CDR2 is SNEGSKA (reference sequence). CDR3 length: 16 residues. The CDR3 bases are TGCAGTGCCAGGGACAGGGGCTCGTCCCCCTGGGAGACCCAGTACTTC. Residues: CSARDRGSSPWETQYF.

This clonotype showed up many times. The chain combines TRBV20-1 with TRBJ2-1; 13 bases fit TRBD2. V lost 6 bases, J lost 0 bases, and 11 bases stayed unmatched. The CDR3 runs to 18 residues. Germline V gene data show CDR1 as DFQATT and CDR2 as SNEGSKA (reference sequence). CDR3 DNA sequence: TGCAGTGCCTATCTGGGACTAGCGGGGACCGCCTCCTACAATGAGCAGTTCTTC. Its translation is CSAYLGLAGTASYNEQFF.

This clonotype was found a few times. The rearrangement joins TRBV6-5 to TRBJ2-3; 8 positions agree with TRBD2. This CDR3 is 14 amino acids long. V lost 5 bases, J lost 6 bases, and 7 bases stayed unmatched. Germline V gives CDR1 MNHEY, CDR2 SVGAGI. The CDR3 is CASSHGLAVDTQYF. DNA of the CDR3: TGTGCCAGCAGTCACGGACTAGCAGTGGATACGCAGTATTTT.

This clonotype was observed many times. The chain is built from TRBV28 and TRBJ1-2, with 10 bases matching TRBD1. V lost 4 bases and J lost 5; bases outside the gene matches: 7. The CDR3 is made up of 15 amino acids. Germline assignment: CDR1 MDHEN and CDR2 SYDVKM. This CDR3 is CASSSSGTGVYGYTF. The CDR3 DNA reads TGTGCCAGCAGTTCCTCCGGGACAGGGGTTTATGGCTACACCTTC.

The chain has TRBV27 and TRBJ2-3; 12 bases map to TRBD2. CDR1 is MNHEY and CDR2 is SMNVEV in the germline V gene (reference sequence). Trimming took 8 bases from V and 3 from J; bases not matched to a gene: 15. The CDR3 loop spans 18 amino acids. The CDR3 spells CASLRSRLAGVGTDTQYF. The CDR3, as DNA: TGTGCCAGCCTAAGGAGCCGACTAGCGGGGGTAGGAACAGATACGCAGTATTTT.

On this clonotype: The CDR3 carries no conserved terminal phenylalanine or tryptophan, so it likely arises from a read error. CDR3 bases: TGCAGTGCCAGAGAAGGAGGGCAGGGCGAGACCCAGTACCTC. Amino acids: CSAREGGQGETQYL. The chain carries TRBV20-1 and TRBJ2-5; D may be TRBD2 (6 bases). The length of the CDR3 is 14 residues. Germline lookup yields CDR1 DFQATT and CDR2 SNEGSKA (reference sequence).

Concerning this clonotype: A much bigger clone sits one base away, suggesting this may be a read error. This chain joins TRBV19 and TRBJ2-6; D might be TRBD2 (6 bases). The CDR3 has 15 amino acids. Trimming left V 9 bases short and J 2 bases short, with 14 bases between. Looked up from germline, CDR1 is LNHDA and CDR2 is SQIVND (reference sequence). CDR3 protein: CASSRRRAGANVLTF. Written as DNA, the CDR3 is TGTGCCAGCAGCCGCCGGAGGGCTGGGGCCAACGTCCTGACTTTC.

This clonotype was counted ten times or more. This chain links TRBV28 with TRBJ1-3; no clear D. Trimming left V 3 bases short and J 1 base short, with 10 bases between. Per the germline V gene, CDR1 is MDHEN and CDR2 is SYDVKM. The CDR3 consists of 15 residues. This CDR3 is CASSFSPGSGNTIYF. The CDR3 bases are TGTGCCAGCAGTTTCTCTCCGGGTTCTGGAAACACCATATATTTT.

This chain joins TRBV7-3 and TRBJ2-3; 7 bases line up with TRBD2. The CDR3 extends over 14 amino acids. Germline V CDR1 and CDR2: SGHTA, FQGTGA. The V gene end was trimmed by 1 base and the J gene end by 3 bases; junction bases not matched to a gene: 1. The CDR3 reads CASSLNGRTDTQYF. CDR3 DNA: TGTGCCAGCAGCTTAAACGGGAGGACAGATACGCAGTATTTT. The entire variable domain, with the rest obtained from reference TRBV7-3 and TRBJ2-3, is as follows: GAGVSQTPSNKVTEKGKYVELRCDPISGHTALYWYRQSLGQGPEFLIYFQGTGAADDSGLPNDRFFAVRPEGSVSTLKIQRTERGDSAVYLCASSLNGRTDTQYFGPGTRLTVL.

A word on this clonotype: A much more abundant neighbour one base away suggests this may be a read error. This rearrangement joins TRBV6-5 to TRBJ1-3; tentatively, D is TRBD1 (6 bases). This CDR3 comprises 16 residues. Germline V CDR1 and CDR2: MNHEY, SVGAGI. The CDR3 protein is CASSYEPGGLGSTIYF. The CDR3 coding sequence is TGTGCCAGCAGTTACGAGCCGGGGGGGCTGGGAAGCACCATATATTTT.